Here is one T cell receptor (beta chain) with its context. TCRdb's table, derived via immunoSEQ multiplex PCR, lists solely in-frame clones and lacks some. The table records 35,000 to 40,000 clones, approximately 90% of them present only once. The source of the sample is a study of T cell changes during pregnancy in multiple sclerosis. Germline CDR1 reads KGHSH; CDR2 reads LQKENI. The V gene lost 4 bases and the J gene lost 0 bases, with 8 bases spanning the gap. The CDR3 contains 14 residues. This receptor was obtained from a female donor with multiple sclerosis, enrolled in a pregnancy study. This material consisted of CD8+ T cells from peripheral blood mononuclear cells, taken in the third trimester of pregnancy. J is TRBJ2-3 and V is TRBV18; D is ambiguous. This chain's CDR3 is CASSRILSTDTQYF. The CDR3 coding sequence is TGTGCCAGCTCACGAATACTTAGCACAGATACGCAGTATTTT.